The 32 T cell receptor beta chains below come from one sample, sequenced in a study of human T cells and chemical hapten exposure. TCRdb itself ran the RACE reads through MiXCR, one entry per CDR3 protein. The sample gives a few hundred thousand distinct CDR3 sequences, approximately 8% of which show up once; more than 0.95% is in the top ten. Noted time point: pre-sensitization, week 0. The treatment is: therapeutic diphenylcyclopropenone sensitization with weekly scalp DPC. The sequenced sample was whole blood, obtained in connection with sensitization to the hapten diphenylcyclopropenone (DPC). The receptors derive from a man between 18 and 35 years old with alopecia areata. Some clones in this sample may be carry-over from other donors' samples.

The V call is TRBV2, the J call TRBJ1-1; D might be TRBD1 (6 bases). The CDR3 is 15 residues long. Trimming stripped 0 bases from V and 6 bases from J, with 14 bases between. Germline-derived CDR1 and CDR2 are SNHLY and FYNNEI. The CDR3 loop is CASSEALVAGAEAFF. The CDR3 DNA sequence: TGTGCCAGCAGTGAAGCGCTGGTGGCAGGGGCTGAAGCTTTCTTT.

This clonotype was picked up a small number of times. The chain couples TRBV7-2 to TRBJ1-1, with TRBD1 identical over 7 bases. J lost 4 bases, V lost 0 bases, and 5 bases had no gene match. Looked up from germline, CDR1 is SGHTA and CDR2 is FQGNSA. This CDR3 spans 15 amino acids. DNA of the CDR3: TGTGCCAGCAGCTTAGCGCAGGGGGGACGCACTGAAGCTTTCTTT. Protein: CASSLAQGGRTEAFF.

The J gene is TRBJ2-1, the V gene TRBV6-2 or TRBV6-3; 9 bases agree with TRBD1. Per germline, CDR1 MNHEY and CDR2 SVGEGT. The CDR3 has 14 residues. Unmatched junction bases numbered 9, after V lost 6 bases and J lost 9 bases. CDR3 sequence (DNA): TGTGCCAGCAGACTCTGGACAGGGGTGGGTGAGCAGTTCTTC. It translates to CASRLWTGVGEQFF.

The chain joins TRBV19 to TRBJ1-5; no reliable D call. CDR3 length equals 12 residues. Germline-derived CDR1 and CDR2 are LNHDA and SQIVND (reference sequence). The V end lost 4 bases, the J end lost 7 bases, and 8 bases lay between the germline ends. The CDR3 bases are TGTGCCAGTAGTAAGTTTGGACAGCCCCAGCATTTT. Translated, it gives CASSKFGQPQHF. The variable domain in full, completed from reference TRBV19 and TRBJ1-5, reads DGGITQSPKYLFRKEGQNVTLSCEQNLNHDAMYWYRQDPGQGLRLIYYSQIVNDFQKGDIAEGYSVSREKKESFPLTVTSAQKNPTAFYLCASSKFGQPQHFGDGTRLSIL.

The chain couples TRBV9 to TRBJ1-6; 9 nucleotides match TRBD1. The CDR3 spans 15 residues. The V gene end was trimmed by 2 bases and the J gene end by 9 bases; junction bases not matched to a gene: 6. Germline CDR1 and CDR2: SGDLS and YYNGEE. The CDR3 sequence: CASSVYRGQGSPLHF. In nucleotides, the CDR3 is TGTGCCAGCAGCGTCTACAGGGGGCAGGGTTCACCCCTCCACTTT.

This clonotype was picked up many times. J is TRBJ1-1 and V is TRBV7-2, with TRBD1 as a possible D gene (6 bases). The ends were cut back, 3 bases at V and 3 bases at J, with 11 bases in the middle. This CDR3 is built from 14 residues. The germline V gene encodes CDR1 SGHTA and CDR2 FQGNSA. CDR3: CASSFTGLDTEAFF. In DNA, the CDR3 is TGTGCCAGCAGCTTCACAGGGTTGGACACTGAAGCTTTCTTT.

This clonotype was seen many times. The V call is TRBV7-2, the J call TRBJ2-7, with 10 bases lining up with TRBD1. Unmatched junction bases numbered 9, after V lost 1 base and J lost 0 bases. The CDR3 contains 18 residues. CDR1 is SGHTA and CDR2 is FQGNSA in the germline V gene. CDR3 protein: CASSLEGQGLLSSYEQYF. CDR3 nucleotides: TGTGCCAGCAGCTTAGAGGGACAGGGGCTCCTTAGCTCCTACGAGCAGTACTTC.

There are many counts of this clonotype. V gene TRBV4-3 combines with J gene TRBJ2-5; tentative D call: TRBD1 (6 bases). CDR3 length: 15 amino acids. V was trimmed by 5 bases and J by 4 bases, leaving 17 bases between them. Germline values: CDR1 LGHNA, CDR2 YSLEER. For the CDR3, the DNA is TGCGCCAGCAGCGCAGAAGTGACAGGAGGAGAGACCCAGTACTTC. Encoded protein: CASSAEVTGGETQYF.

This chain uses TRBV4-1 with TRBJ1-6; D remains unclear. Germline V gene lookup returns CDR1 MGHRA and CDR2 YSYEKL. CDR3 length: 16 residues. Between the trimmed V and J ends, which lost 1 base and 10 bases, there was a span of 17 bases. This CDR3 reads CASSQGITENRSPLHF. CDR3 in DNA: TGCGCCAGCAGCCAAGGGATCACGGAGAACAGATCACCCCTCCACTTT.

This clonotype was seen a few times. The chain has TRBV5-1 and TRBJ1-5; no reliable D call. The V gene lost 1 base and the J gene lost 1 base, with 9 bases spanning the gap. The germline CDR1 and CDR2 sequences are SGHRS and YFSETQ. The CDR3 has 15 residues. This CDR3 is CASSLTDPSNQPQHF. The CDR3 coding sequence is TGCGCCAGCAGCTTGACGGACCCCAGCAATCAGCCCCAGCATTTT.

There are many counts of this clonotype. The genes are TRBV7-3 and TRBJ2-2; possibly TRBD1 for D (6 bases). Germline CDR1 and CDR2: SGHTA and FQGTGA. The V gene lost 4 bases and the J gene lost 2 bases, with 8 bases spanning the gap. There are 14 residues in the CDR3. The CDR3 reads CASSSDSNTGELFF. CDR3 coding DNA: TGTGCCAGCAGCTCGGACAGCAACACCGGGGAGCTGTTTTTT.

This clonotype occurred many times. The chain employs TRBV29-1 and TRBJ1-6; D gene ambiguous. V lost 3 bases and J lost 6, with 12 bases in between. This CDR3 is built from 14 residues. Germline V CDR1 and CDR2: SQVTM, ANQGSEA. The CDR3: CSVDTGNLNSPLHF. CDR3 nucleotide sequence: TGCAGCGTTGATACGGGGAATCTTAATTCACCCCTCCACTTT.

This clonotype was counted at least ten times. The V gene is TRBV28, the J gene TRBJ2-3, with a weak D call TRBD2 (5 bases). Germline CDR1 and CDR2: MDHEN and SYDVKM. V lost 2 bases to trimming and J lost 0 bases, with 12 bases between them. The CDR3 is 16 amino acids. CDR3 bases: TGTGCCAGCAGTTTAATTGGCGGGCGTAGCACAGATACGCAGTATTTT. It codes for CASSLIGGRSTDTQYF. The entire variable domain, with the rest obtained from reference TRBV28 and TRBJ2-3, is as follows: DVKVTQSSRYLVKRTGEKVFLECVQDMDHENMFWYRQDPGLGLRLIYFSYDVKMKEKGDIPEGYSVSREKKERFSLILESASTNQTSMYLCASSLIGGRSTDTQYFGPGTRLTVL.

The chain couples TRBV6-5 to TRBJ1-5; 7 bases align to TRBD1. The length of the CDR3 is 13 residues. Germline V lookup: CDR1 MNHEY, CDR2 SVGAGI. V lost 6 bases and J lost 7; bases outside the gene matches: 6. CDR3 sequence: CASRQGVRQPQHF. DNA of the CDR3: TGTGCCAGCAGGCAGGGGGTTAGGCAGCCCCAGCATTTT.

This clonotype appeared a few times. The chain couples TRBV7-2 to TRBJ2-7, with D possibly TRBD2 on 6 matching bases. This CDR3 spans 14 amino acids. In germline, CDR1 is SGHTA, CDR2 FQGNSA. Trimming shortened V by 4 bases and J by 6 bases, and 16 bases separated the two germline ends. For the CDR3, the DNA is TGTGCCAGCAGCTCCTACGGGGGACCCCTCGAGCAGTACTTC. Translation gives CASSSYGGPLEQYF.

This clonotype was found a few times. Here the CDR3 reads CSVARDRTYEQYF. The DNA for the CDR3 is TGCAGCGTTGCCCGGGACAGGACCTACGAGCAGTACTTC. The gene calls are TRBV29-1 and TRBJ2-7; TRBD1 aligns across 8 bases. CDR3 length: 13 residues. V dropped 4 bases and J dropped 2; count of bases not matched to a gene: 4. Germline V gives CDR1 SQVTM, CDR2 ANQGSEA.

The chain joins TRBV27 to TRBJ2-3, with D possibly matching TRBD1 (5 bases). In germline, CDR1 is MNHEY, CDR2 SMNVEV (reference sequence). V shed 3 bases and J shed 2 bases, with 15 bases lying between them. This CDR3 is 16 amino acids long. CDR3 amino acids: CASSFSGQLLTDTQYF. As DNA, the CDR3 is TGTGCCAGCAGTTTTTCCGGACAACTGCTCACAGATACGCAGTATTTT.

The J gene is TRBJ2-6, the V gene TRBV11-2, with D perhaps matching TRBD2 (5 bases). The V end was cut by 5 bases, the J end by 1 base, with 24 bases between. Germline loops: CDR1 SGHAT, CDR2 FQNNGV. The CDR3 is 20 residues long. In DNA, the CDR3 is TGTGCCAGCAGCCTACGGGCCGGAGGCTATCTAGTGTCTGGGGCCAACGTCCTGACTTTC. Protein product: CASSLRAGGYLVSGANVLTF.

The chain has TRBV4-3 and TRBJ1-1; D possibly corresponds to TRBD1 (6 bases). V lost 3 bases and J lost 3, with 11 bases in between. CDR3 length: 14 amino acids. CDR1 and CDR2 from the germline V gene are LGHNA and YSLEER. CDR3 nucleotides: TGCGCCAGCAGCCACTACTCAGGGGACACTGAAGCTTTCTTT. It translates to CASSHYSGDTEAFF.

The J gene is TRBJ2-7, the V gene TRBV7-8; maybe TRBD2 (6 bases). The CDR3 loop spans 16 amino acids. Germline V gene lookup returns CDR1 SGHVS and CDR2 FQNEAQ. V was shortened by 1 base and J by 6 bases, with 19 bases between the two germline ends. In DNA form, the CDR3 reads TGTGCCAGCAGCTTAGGGGTTCCATTGCTGGGAGGCGAGCAGTACGTC. The encoded protein is CASSLGVPLLGGEQYV.

CDR3 sequence (DNA): TGCGCCAGCAGCTCCCGACAGGGCGGTCAGCCCCAGCATTTT. This sequence encodes CASSSRQGGQPQHF. The rearrangement joins TRBV4-3 to TRBJ1-5; 7 nucleotides agree with TRBD1. This CDR3 region has 14 residues. Germline lookup yields CDR1 LGHNA and CDR2 YSLEER. The V segment lost 5 bases and the J segment 6 bases; nucleotides outside the gene matches: 7.

This clonotype was counted a few times. The J gene is TRBJ1-6, the V gene TRBV5-5; D is perhaps TRBD1 (5 bases). From germline, CDR1 is SGHKS and CDR2 YYEKEE (reference sequence). This CDR3 contains 14 residues. V was cut by 4 bases and J by 5 bases, with 10 bases left in between. The CDR3 sequence: CASSVRTNNSPLHF. DNA of the CDR3: TGTGCCAGCAGCGTACGGACAAATAATTCACCCCTCCACTTT.

This clonotype was counted at least ten times. The chain combines TRBV21-1 with TRBJ2-3; the table assigns TRBD2, which was not confirmed against the DNA. TRBV21-1 is a listed pseudogene. This CDR3 region has 15 residues. The DNA of the CDR3 is TGTGCCAGCAACCCAAAGGCGGCCCGCACAGATACGCAGTATTTT. It is translated as CASNPKAARTDTQYF.

Many counts were recorded for this clonotype. The chain joins TRBV6-4 to TRBJ2-1; 10 nucleotides match TRBD2. The CDR3 covers 14 residues. Germline CDR1 MRHNA, CDR2 SNTAGT. J was trimmed by 7 bases and V by 5 bases; bases with no gene match: 5. CDR3 region: CASSTSGDGNEQFF. In DNA, the CDR3 is TGTGCCAGCAGTACTAGCGGGGATGGGAATGAGCAGTTCTTC.

Comment on this clonotype: At one of its ends the junction is not consistent with the germline gene, which may arise from a read error. CDR3 loop: CASSLPPGATVF. The CDR3 DNA is TGTGCCAGCAGCTTACCCCCGGGAGCCACTGTATTT. The chain links TRBV7-9 to TRBJ1-6; D ambiguous. The CDR3 spans 12 residues. Per germline, CDR1 SEHNR and CDR2 FQNEAQ (reference sequence).

The table lists this clonotype with a few counts. This chain links TRBV7-9 with TRBJ1-1; D is ambiguous. The CDR3 is 13 amino acids. Trimming shortened V by 1 base and J by 3 bases, and 6 bases separated the two germline ends. The germline CDR1 and CDR2 sequences are SEHNR and FQNEAQ (reference sequence). The CDR3 loop is CASSLDGDTEAFF. Here the CDR3 DNA reads TGTGCCAGCAGCTTAGATGGCGACACTGAAGCTTTCTTT.

The V and J genes are TRBV15 and TRBJ2-1; 8 bases map to TRBD2. This CDR3 has 17 residues. The V gene's germline CDR1 is LNHNV and CDR2 YYDKDF (reference sequence). Trimming cost V 3 bases and J 6 bases; bases outside gene matches: 13. CDR3 residues: CATSSPWGGGRFNEQFF. CDR3 in DNA: TGTGCCACCAGCAGCCCCTGGGGCGGCGGGAGGTTCAATGAGCAGTTCTTC.

The J gene is TRBJ1-2, the V gene TRBV10-2; D is ambiguous. The CDR3 is 13 residues long. Trimming pared 3 bases from V and 4 bases from J, leaving 9 bases between. Germline loops: CDR1 WSHSY, CDR2 SAAADI. CDR3 nucleotide sequence: TGCGCCAGCAGTGAAGGCTTGCCCTATGGCTACACCTTC. Protein: CASSEGLPYGYTF.

The chain is built from TRBV10-3 and TRBJ2-7; TRBD2 matches 7 bases. The ends lost 3 bases at V and 0 bases at J; junction bases unmatched: 17. The CDR3 loop spans 19 amino acids. The germline gives CDR1 ENHRY, CDR2 SYGVKD. In nucleotides, the CDR3 is TGTGCCATCAGTGATATCGGGGGGAATCGGCCGTTGCTCTCCTACGAGCAGTACTTC. Its protein product is CAISDIGGNRPLLSYEQYF.

This clonotype appeared a few times. The chain joins TRBV5-1 to TRBJ2-3; 11 bases agree with TRBD2. Germline V gene lookup returns CDR1 SGHRS and CDR2 YFSETQ. Germline trimming cut 8 bases from V and 0 bases from J; bases unmatched to any gene: 5. CDR3 length: 15 residues. The CDR3 region is CASTRLAGSTDTQYF. The CDR3 bases are TGCGCCAGTACGAGACTAGCGGGGAGCACAGATACGCAGTATTTT.

This clonotype was detected a few times. The chain combines TRBV20-1 with TRBJ2-1; 12 bases fit TRBD2. This CDR3 has 15 amino acids. Germline V CDR1 and CDR2: DFQATT, SNEGSKA (reference sequence). Germline trimming cut 0 bases from V and 4 bases from J; bases unmatched to any gene: 1. CDR3 DNA: TGCAGTGCTAGAGACGGGACTAGCGGGTACAATGAGCAGTTCTTC. It yields the protein CSARDGTSGYNEQFF.

V gene TRBV6-1 combines with J gene TRBJ2-3; no reliable D call. V was shortened by 4 bases and J by 3 bases, with 14 bases between the two germline ends. The CDR3 totals 15 residues. Per the germline V gene, CDR1 is MNHNS and CDR2 is SASEGT. The CDR3 protein is CASSAPPTGTDTQYF. CDR3 DNA: TGTGCCAGCAGTGCGCCTCCTACCGGGACAGATACGCAGTATTTT.